This T cell receptor beta chain comes out of a study of blood T cell repertoires in COVID-19. As for the study in general: Samples taken during acute and convalescent COVID-19 were collected in the United States, Italy and Spain.

In the study's own analysis: Amplification with reference gene primers provided the estimates of nucleated cell counts. Here immunoSEQ multiplex PCR was the method, and the copy in TCRdb shows in-frame clones only, minus some. Clone size and V and J calls were adopted from that table, with D and trimming inferred from the DNA. The table records around 26,000 clones, approximately 92% of them present only once. This CDR3 has 16 residues. V lost 3 bases, J lost 6 bases, and 12 bases stayed unmatched. CDR1 SGHRS and CDR2 YFSETQ come from the germline V gene. The chain joins TRBV5-1 to TRBJ2-3; TRBD1 agrees at 8 bases. This clonotype originated in a human donor in a cohort sampled during active COVID-19. Specimen: peripheral blood. In DNA form, the CDR3 reads TGCGCCAGCAGCTATGGACAGGGTAGTTTGGTGGATACGCAGTATTTT. This encodes CASSYGQGSLVDTQYF.